Listed below are T cell receptor beta chains from one sample, sequenced in a study of identical twins. Each CDR3 protein is one row after TCRdb ran MiXCR on the 5' RACE reads. This sample has a few hundred thousand distinct CDR3 sequences, with about 8.5% found just once. The sample was also linked to a second study, of yellow fever vaccine responses in identical twins.

The material sequenced was CD8+ T cells sorted from blood. These TCRs come from a woman aged 18-35 years in good health. Each CDR3 is given with its conserved first and last residue. The D gene is left open where the match is weak. The size of a clone is reported for some rows only, either as once, few or many, or as a class for expanded clones.

>TRBD2|TRBJ2-1|TRBV20-1|16|NA
TGCAGTGCTAGAGATCGACGGGAGGGCCTGAACAATGAGCAGTTCTTC
CSARDRREGLNNEQFF
>TRBD1|TRBJ1-1|TRBV5-1|14|NA
TGCGCCAGCCCCCTTGGGACAGGGATCACTGAAGCTTTCTTT
CASPLGTGITEAFF
>NA|TRBJ2-2|TRBV27|17|NA
TGTGCCAGCAGTTTATTGGGACGAATGACGAACACCGGGGAGCTGTTTTTT
CASSLLGRMTNTGELFF
>TRBD2|TRBJ2-7|TRBV13|15|few
TGTGCCAGCAGTCCGACTGAAGCGGGGACCCTCGAGCAGTACTTC
CASSPTEAGTLEQYF
>NA|TRBJ1-1|TRBV5-6|13|NA
TGTGCCAGCAGCACCGTTACAACCACTGAAGCTTTCTTT
CASSTVTTTEAFF
>NA|TRBJ2-3|TRBV27|15|few
TGTGCCAGCAGTCCCCTCTCCACTAGTCCAGATACGCAGTATTTT
CASSPLSTSPDTQYF
>NA|TRBJ2-5|TRBV11-2|14|many
TGTGCCAGCAGCCTCGTCCTCGGGGAAGAGACCCAGTACTTC
CASSLVLGEETQYF
>TRBD1|TRBJ2-7|TRBV7-9|16|few
TGTGCCAGCAGCTTATTCCCCCAACAGGGGTCCTACGAGCAGTACTTC
CASSLFPQQGSYEQYF
>NA|TRBJ2-7|TRBV15|12|many
TGTGCCACCAGCAGAGCAGGATGGGAGCAGTACTTC
CATSRAGWEQYF
>TRBD1|TRBJ2-7|TRBV5-1|14|NA
TGCGCCAGCAGCTTGTGGGGACAGGGCTACGAGCAGTACTTC
CASSLWGQGYEQYF
>NA|TRBJ2-1|TRBV29-1|14|few
TGCAGCGTTGAGCTGTCAAGCTCCTACAATGAGCAGTTCTTC
CSVELSSSYNEQFF
>NA|TRBJ1-6|TRBV7-8|15|few
TGTGCCAGCAGCCTCCGACAGTTTTACAAGCGATCCCTCCACTTT
CASSLRQFYKRSLHF
>NA|TRBJ1-6|TRBV7-9|15|many
TGTGCCAGCAGCTCTACCGGGACCTCAAATTCACCCCTCCACTTT
CASSSTGTSNSPLHF
>NA|TRBJ2-3|TRBV7-2|13|many
TGTGCCAGCAGCTTGGTTACCACAGATACGCAGTATTTT
CASSLVTTDTQYF
>NA|TRBJ2-5|TRBV29-1|14|NA
TGCAGCGTTGAAGTCCCCCTTGACCAAGAGACCCAGTACTTC
CSVEVPLDQETQYF
>NA|TRBJ2-3|TRBV5-5|14|NA
TGTGCCAGCAGCCCTGACCTCGTCACAGATACGCAGTATTTT
CASSPDLVTDTQYF
>TRBD2|TRBJ2-3|TRBV4-2|15|NA
TGTGCCAGCAGCCAAGATTTGCGGGAGACAGATACGCAGTATTTT
CASSQDLRETDTQYF
>NA|TRBJ1-1|TRBV12-3/TRBV12-4|15|NA
TGTGCCAGCAGTTTCGGTACAGCTTCACCTCTTGGAGCTTTCTTT
CASSFGTASPLGAFF
>TRBD2|TRBJ2-1|TRBV12-3/TRBV12-4|16|many
TGTGCCAGCAGCTCCCTGACTAGCGGGAGGGCTAATGAGCAGTTCTTC
CASSSLTSGRANEQFF
>NA|TRBJ2-7|TRBV6-1|18|NA
TGTGCCAGCAGTGAGGGGAATTTCCGGGACTGGGGATCCTACGAGCAGTACTTC
CASSEGNFRDWGSYEQYF
>NA|TRBJ2-7|TRBV20-1|13|many
TGCAGTGAACGTAGGAGGGGTTTCTACGAGCAGTACTTC
CSERRRGFYEQYF
>TRBD1|TRBJ2-1|TRBV9|16|few
TGTGCCAGCAGCGTTTCAAGGGACAGCTCCTACAATGAGCAGTTCTTC
CASSVSRDSSYNEQFF
>TRBD2|TRBJ2-7|TRBV5-1|13|few
TGCGCCAGCAGGGGACTAGCAACCTACGAGCAGTACTTC
CASRGLATYEQYF
>TRBD1|TRBJ2-7|TRBV12-3/TRBV12-4|14|many
TGTGCCAGCAGTTTAGCCGGGACAGGGTCCGAGCAGTACTTC
CASSLAGTGSEQYF
>TRBD2|TRBJ2-2|TRBV4-3|16|many
TGCGCCAGCAGCCAAGATCAAATAGCGGGAGCCGGGGAGCTGTTTTTT
CASSQDQIAGAGELFF
>NA|TRBJ2-7|TRBV29-1|14|few
TGCAGCGCCCATTTACAGGGCTCTCCCTACGAGCAGTACTTC
CSAHLQGSPYEQYF
>NA|TRBJ1-2|TRBV29-1|12|many
TGCAGCGTTGAAGATAGTTACTATGGCTACACCTTC
CSVEDSYYGYTF
>TRBD1|TRBJ2-3|TRBV27|15|many
TGTGCCAGCAGTATAGAAACAGGGGTGGCAGATACGCAGTATTTT
CASSIETGVADTQYF
>NA|TRBJ2-7|TRBV10-3|21|NA
TGTGCCATCAGGCAAGAAGGGGGTCCAGACTTCGGGTTTGGGTCCATGTACGAGCAGTACTTC
CAIRQEGGPDFGFGSMYEQYF
>TRBD2|TRBJ2-3|TRBV5-1|16|many
TGCGCCAGCAGCCCAGGACTAGCGGGGTTCACAGATACGCAGTATTTT
CASSPGLAGFTDTQYF
>NA|TRBJ2-3|TRBV27|14|NA
TGTGCCAGCTCAGTGACAGATCTCACAGATACGCAGTATTTT
CASSVTDLTDTQYF
>NA|TRBJ2-1|TRBV27|16|NA
TGTGCCAGCAGTTTATCGCTGAGGAGCTCCTACAATGAGCAGTTCTTC
CASSLSLRSSYNEQFF
>NA|TRBJ2-2|TRBV4-1|17|NA
TGCGCCAGCAGCCTAGTCGGGCCCATTCTTAACACCGGGGAGCTGTTTTTT
CASSLVGPILNTGELFF
>TRBD1|TRBJ2-7|TRBV5-1|14|few
TGCGCCAGCAGCTCCGGACAGGGCATCTACGAGCAGTACTTC
CASSSGQGIYEQYF
>NA|TRBJ1-1|TRBV5-1|13|few
TGCGCCAGCAGCTGGACGACGAGGTCCGAGGCTTTCTTT
CASSWTTRSEAFF
>TRBD2|TRBJ2-1|TRBV7-3|14|few
TGTGCCAGCAGCTTAACCCTAGCGGGGGATGAGCAGTTCTTC
CASSLTLAGDEQFF
>TRBD1|TRBJ2-2|TRBV29-1|13|NA
TGCAGCGCCGAACAGGGGTACACCGGGGAGCTGTTTTTT
CSAEQGYTGELFF
>NA|TRBJ1-5|TRBV12-3/TRBV12-4|14|many
TGTGCCAGCAGGGCCAGAGGAGACAATCAGCCCCAGCATTTT
CASRARGDNQPQHF
>NA|TRBJ2-7|TRBV6-1|17|few
TGTGCCAGCAGCCTGCTGAGAGGCGGCGCTAACTCCTACGAGCAGTACTTC
CASSLLRGGANSYEQYF
>TRBD2|TRBJ2-7|TRBV7-2|16|few
TGTGCCAGCAGCCCAGGACTAGCGGGAGCCCTCTACGAGCAGTACTTC
CASSPGLAGALYEQYF
>TRBD2|TRBJ2-5|TRBV20-1|16|NA
TGCAGCTTCCTTGTGTTAGCGGGAGGGTCCGGGGAGACCCAGTACTTC
CSFLVLAGGSGETQYF
>TRBD1|TRBJ2-2|TRBV4-3|17|many
TGCGCCAGCAGCCCTTACTTGGGACAGGGGAACACCGGGGAGCTGTTTTTT
CASSPYLGQGNTGELFF